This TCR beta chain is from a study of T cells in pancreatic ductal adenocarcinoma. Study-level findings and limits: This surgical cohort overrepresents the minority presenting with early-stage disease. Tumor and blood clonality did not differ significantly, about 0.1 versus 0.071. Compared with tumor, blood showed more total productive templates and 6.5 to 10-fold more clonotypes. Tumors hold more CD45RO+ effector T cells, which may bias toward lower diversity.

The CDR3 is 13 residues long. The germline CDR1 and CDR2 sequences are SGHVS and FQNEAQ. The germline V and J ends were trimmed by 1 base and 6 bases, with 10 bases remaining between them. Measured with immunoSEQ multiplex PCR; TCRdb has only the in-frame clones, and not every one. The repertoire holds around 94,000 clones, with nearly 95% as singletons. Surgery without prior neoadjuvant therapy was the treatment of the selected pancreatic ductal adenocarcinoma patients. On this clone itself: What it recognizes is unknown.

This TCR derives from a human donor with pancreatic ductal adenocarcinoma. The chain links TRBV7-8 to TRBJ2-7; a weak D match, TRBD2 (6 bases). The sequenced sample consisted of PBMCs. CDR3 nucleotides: TGTGCCAGCAGCTTAGACGGGGGACGCGAGCAGTACTTC. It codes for CASSLDGGREQYF.